This TCR beta chain was identified in a study of control samples from healthy donors and cancer patients (dated by TCRdb to 2020 to 2021). Library generation was performed with the immunoSEQ multiplex PCR assay. Held by TCRdb, this immuneACCESS table contains in-frame sequences only and omits some clones. Under half of the omission traces to an unresolved V gene where checked; the cause of the rest is unknown. Recorded for this sample are over 150,000 clones; just under 95% of them occurred a single time. About 5.6% of the sample rests with the top ten. Comments on this clone: Which antigen it targets is not known. Per-base quality was not reported, and no clone a single base away is much larger than it.

What was sequenced was blood. This clonotype was sampled from a man in his forties in good health.

The DNA is TGTGCCAGTAGCGCGCCGCCGGCGAACACCGGGGAGCTGTTTTTT. It is translated as CASSAPPANTGELFF. This sequence uses TRBV19 and TRBJ2-2, with no confidently assigned D gene. According to the germline V gene (reference sequence), CDR1 reads LNHDA and CDR2 reads SQIVND. Including the terminal cysteine and phenylalanine, the CDR3 comprises 15 residues. Kept here is only the CDR3 DNA, which spans 45 bases and is read in frame from base 1. The trim is 6 bases for V and 0 bases for J, with a gap of 11 bases between the germline ends.